The rows below give T cell receptor beta chains drawn from one sample of a study of early T cells in non-severe SARS-CoV-2 infection. TCRdb processed the 5' RACE reads anew with MiXCR; each CDR3 protein has one entry. The sample includes about 83,000 distinct CDR3 sequences, about 9.4% of them seen just once. The sample here was whole blood, taken at baseline. Source of these receptors: an adult who was a healthcare worker with PCR-confirmed SARS-CoV-2 infection or an uninfected control (not recorded which). Both conserved end residues are part of each CDR3. D genes are given only for firm matches. Some rows have no size entry. The others give once, few or many, or a class for an expanded clone.

V	length	J	size	D	CDR3	DNA
TRBV27	14	TRBJ1-5	many	.	CASSPGQFNQPQHF	TGTGCCAGCAGCCCTGGACAGTTCAATCAGCCCCAGCATTTT
TRBV7-9	14	TRBJ1-2	.	.	CASSDRGTNYGYTF	TGTGCCAGCTCCGACCGGGGGACAAACTATGGCTACACCTTC
TRBV12-3/TRBV12-4	16	TRBJ2-2	many	.	CASSHPDRHNTGELFF	TGTGCCAGCAGCCACCCCGACAGGCATAACACCGGGGAGCTGTTTTTT
TRBV12-3/TRBV12-4	16	TRBJ1-4	.	.	CASTSRAGATNEKLFF	TGTGCCAGCACCTCACGGGCGGGAGCAACTAATGAAAAACTGTTTTTT
TRBV20-1	13	TRBJ2-2	.	.	CSARGVAAGELFF	TGCAGTGCTAGAGGGGTAGCGGCCGGGGAGCTGTTTTTT
TRBV20-1	15	TRBJ2-1	.	TRBD2	CSASPLTSGRNEQFF	TGCAGTGCTAGCCCTTTGACTAGCGGGAGAAATGAGCAGTTCTTC
TRBV7-6	16	TRBJ2-1	few	TRBD2	CASSARLAGGSGEQFF	TGTGCCAGCAGCGCAAGACTAGCGGGAGGCAGCGGAGAGCAGTTCTTC
TRBV7-2	14	TRBJ2-1	few	TRBD2	CASSLGLAPNEQFF	TGTGCCAGCAGCTTAGGACTAGCTCCAAATGAGCAGTTCTTC
TRBV27	14	TRBJ2-7	few	.	CASSPSGSSYEQYF	TGTGCCAGCAGTCCCTCCGGTAGCTCCTACGAGCAGTACTTC
TRBV3-1	14	TRBJ2-7	many	.	CASSQATGHAEQYF	TGTGCCAGCAGCCAAGCCACGGGACACGCGGAGCAGTACTTC